This T cell receptor beta chain was identified during a study of shared clonotypes between healthy human individuals. Findings and limits, study-wide: Shared clonotypes across all four donors exceeded non-shared ones in generation probability.

Comment on this clone: Its antigen is still unknown.

Method: immunoSEQ multiplex PCR; TCRdb's copy keeps in-frame clones and lacks some. The table lists about 2,100,000 clones, approximately 94% of them singletons. It was CD45RO-negative cells, positively selected for CCR7, that made up naive CD8 cells, with terminally differentiated effector memory CD45RA+ cells excluded. The donors, all of them Caucasian adults, lived in Nashville, Tennessee. The sequenced sample consisted of naive CD8+ T cells from PBMCs. This TCR was sampled from a young man in good health. Some clones in this sample may be carry-over from other donors' samples.

The DNA for the CDR3 is TGTGCCAGCTCACCACCTAGCGGGAGGGCCCTCACAGATACGCAGTATTTT. It codes for CASSPPSGRALTDTQYF. The gene calls are TRBV18 and TRBJ2-3, with 11 nucleotides matching TRBD2. V was clipped by 0 bases and J by 2 bases; unmatched bases: 4. The CDR3 runs 17 residues. Germline V gene data show CDR1 as KGHSH and CDR2 as LQKENI.